This TCR beta chain was recorded in a study of shared clonotypes between healthy human individuals (dated by TCRdb to about 2020). Notes on the research overall: A few men and a couple of women, aged 18 to 49 years, made up the cohort. For each donor, CD4 naive and CD4 memory were each run on three plates, CD8 naive on two plates, and CD8 memory on one plate. To increase sequencing depth and limit assay-specific biases, TCR repertoire library preparation and sequencing were carried out by different laboratories using diverse techniques. Each donor's leukapheresis produced roughly between about 0.9 and 9.5 billion PBMCs. The study deeply sequenced blood TCR repertoires of about 5 healthy adults to estimate repertoire size and the extent of clonotype sharing between individuals.

What the work shows at the level of the full study, not this receptor alone: Naive subsets generally had larger estimated clonotype richness than memory subsets. The small number of donors limited the genetic and exposure-history diversity represented. Sampling was restricted to blood, and TCR repertoires in tissue are likely to differ from TCR repertoires in blood. Pairwise subsampling led to the expectation that sequencing depth would affect the degree of clonotype sharing among donors. Incomplete sequencing was indicated by rarefaction of sorted-subset datasets, despite the large sequencing depth. Sharing across a handful of donors was observed for approximately 4.6% of naive CD4, 3% to 3.5% of naive CD8, 2% to 2.5% of memory CD4, and around 0.44% of memory CD8 clonotypes. Compared with non-shared clonotypes, the clonotypes found in all four sorted-subset donors had higher generation probabilities.

Using the deep immunoSEQ assay, TCR CDR3 regions were amplified from genomic DNA by multiplex PCR. Extracted genomic DNA from each cell subset was distributed evenly across all wells of several immunoSEQ 96-well plates, and each plate was treated as a replicate. For sorted subsets, each replicate PCR was loaded with about 0.2 ug genomic DNA, equivalent to 25,000 to 30,000 T cell genomes. Purified libraries were quantified with a Qubit 3.0 fluorometer, sized on a Bioanalyzer 2100, and re-quantified with the KAPA Library Quantification kit. Every immunoSEQ 96-well plate was sequenced on a dedicated single-read 150-cycle Illumina NextSeq 550 flow cell. As for the authors' bioinformatics: Because only junctional sequences without quality scores were contained in the immunoSEQ output, filtering matching that applied to full-length reads could not be performed. Sequences were annotated with PyIR, a Python wrapper for IgBLAST v1.9, using IMGT germline references to assign V/J genes and CDR3. Reads with weak V/J assignments (E-value above 1e-6), missing CDR3, stop codons, out-of-frame junctions, or ambiguous translated residues were removed. V3J clonotypes were defined as sequences sharing an identical inferred V gene, J gene, and CDR3 amino acid sequence. To compute the percentage overlap between repertoires, the number of shared unique clonotypes was divided by the size of the smaller repertoire. Richness of each repertoire was evaluated using RTK rarefaction, the Chao1 estimator, and Recon v2.1 estimates of unobserved clonotypes. Generation probabilities were computed with OLGA for all TCRbeta clonotypes obtained by the gDNA method from a handful of donors. TCRdb mirrors the immuneACCESS table, restricted to in-frame sequences. Some clones are absent from its copies; in checked studies, under half trace to an unresolved V gene, and the reason for the others is unknown. That table supplies the V and J calls and clone size; D and trimming were determined from the DNA. The sample profile shows around 610,000 clones; 95% to 97% of them were found once. Less than 0.12% of the sample belongs to the ten largest clones.

As to this clone: It has no known antigen specificity. Nothing much larger sits one base from this clone, and base qualities are not available.

CD8 naive samples were obtained by positive selection for CCR7 among CD45RO-negative cells, yielding a CD45RA+CCR7+ population from which TemRA cells were excluded. The donors were healthy, HIV-negative adults who had no recently reported acute infections or vaccinations. Every donor was a Caucasian adult residing in Nashville, Tennessee, USA. After blood collection by leukapheresis, PBMCs were isolated using Ficoll-Histopaque density gradient centrifugation and then cryopreserved in the vapor phase of liquid nitrogen. Analytical flow cytometry was used to check the purity and quantity of every magnetically sorted T cell population. Genomic DNA was isolated from each sorted fraction and quantified by UV absorbance on a Nanodrop 2000c. According to the germline V gene, CDR1 reads SQVTM and CDR2 reads ANQGSEA. For this chain, trimming is 3 bases at the V end and 1 base at the J end, and the number of junction bases without a gene match is 11. The CDR3 has 16 amino acids, counting the end cysteine and phenylalanine. The retained sequence is limited to the CDR3, 48 bases, with the frame set at the first base.

Recombination linked TRBV29-1 to TRBJ1-2; 7 of the junction bases match TRBD1. The specimen was naive CD8+ T cells sorted from blood. Reading the label with the study, this specimen's cell subset or site is: CD45RA+CCR7+. The TCR was taken from a woman aged 25-40 years in good health. CDR3 protein: CSVETQLTGYNYGYTF. The nucleotides are TGCAGCGTTGAGACCCAATTGACAGGGTATAACTATGGCTACACCTTC. The reference TRBV29-1 and TRBJ1-2 proteins fill in what lies around the CDR3, so the full variable domain reads SAVISQKPSRDICQRGTSLTIQCQVDSQVTMMFWYRQQPGQSLTLIATANQGSEATYESGFVIDKFPISRPNLTFSTLTVSNMSPEDSSIYLCSVETQLTGYNYGYTFGSGTRLTVV.